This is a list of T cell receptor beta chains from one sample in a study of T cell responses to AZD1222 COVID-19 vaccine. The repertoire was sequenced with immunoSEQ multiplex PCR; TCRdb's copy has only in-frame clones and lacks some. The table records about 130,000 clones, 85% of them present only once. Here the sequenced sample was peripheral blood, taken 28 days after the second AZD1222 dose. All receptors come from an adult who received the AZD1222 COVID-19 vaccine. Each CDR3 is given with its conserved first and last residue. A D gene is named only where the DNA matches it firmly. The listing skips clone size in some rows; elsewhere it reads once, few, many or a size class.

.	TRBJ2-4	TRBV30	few	TGTGCCTGGAGTCCTACGGACACCTTTCAGTACTTC	CAWSPTDTFQYF
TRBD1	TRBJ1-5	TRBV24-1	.	TGTGCCACCAGTGGCACCGACAGGGGAAACAATCAGCCCCAGCATTTT	CATSGTDRGNNQPQHF
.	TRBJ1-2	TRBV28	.	TGTGCCAGCGTAGCACCGCCCTTCGGCTACACCTTC	CASVAPPFGYTF
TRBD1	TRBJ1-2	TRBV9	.	TGTGCCAGCAGCGTAGTGGACAGGAACTATGGCTACACCTTC	CASSVVDRNYGYTF
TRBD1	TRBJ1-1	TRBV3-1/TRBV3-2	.	TGTGCCAGCAGCCAAGATGACAGGGGAGTGGGGGCTTTCTTT	CASSQDDRGVGAFF
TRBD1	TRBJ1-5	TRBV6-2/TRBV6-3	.	TGTGCCAGCAGTGGAGCCGGGACAGGGGCACTCCGCAGCAATCAGCCCCAGCATTTT	CASSGAGTGALRSNQPQHF
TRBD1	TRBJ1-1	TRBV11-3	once	TGTGCCAGCAGCTTAGATCGACAGGGAGGGGAGACTGAAGCTTTCTTT	CASSLDRQGGETEAFF
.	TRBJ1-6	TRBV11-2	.	TGTGCCAGCAGCCCACCGGGACGGATGAATTCACCCCTCCACTTT	CASSPPGRMNSPLHF
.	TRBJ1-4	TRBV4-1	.	TGCGCCAGCAGCCAAGGGGGGGCGCCTGAAAAACTGTTTTTT	CASSQGGAPEKLFF
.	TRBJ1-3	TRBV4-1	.	TGCGCCAGCAGCCATTTAGGGGGGGGTATTCACTCTGGAAACACCATATATTTT	CASSHLGGGIHSGNTIYF
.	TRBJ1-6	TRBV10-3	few	TGTGCCACCCAACAGGGATCCTATAATTCACCCCTCCACTTT	CATQQGSYNSPLHF
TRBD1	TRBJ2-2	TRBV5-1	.	TGCGCCAGCAGCTCGGCCGGGACAGGGGGTCCAGGGGAGCTGTTTTTT	CASSSAGTGGPGELFF
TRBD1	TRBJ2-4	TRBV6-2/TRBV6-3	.	TGTGCCAGCAGTAACGACAGGGGGCTTGCCAAAAACATTCAGTACTTC	CASSNDRGLAKNIQYF
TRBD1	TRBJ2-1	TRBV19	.	TGTGCCAGTAGTATAGCGCCGACAGGGGTGAATGAGCAGTTCTTC	CASSIAPTGVNEQFF
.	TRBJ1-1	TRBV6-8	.	TGTGCCAGCAGTTACCGGGGGGATCGGGGCACTGAAGCTTTCTTT	CASSYRGDRGTEAFF
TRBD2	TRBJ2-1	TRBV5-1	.	TGCGCCAGCAGCTATGTCAGCGGGGGGCTTGGTGAGCAGTTCTTC	CASSYVSGGLGEQFF
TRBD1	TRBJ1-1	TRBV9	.	TGTGCCAGCAGCGTAGGGGGGACAGGACCCAACACTGAAGCTTTCTTT	CASSVGGTGPNTEAFF
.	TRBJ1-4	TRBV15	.	TGTGCCACCAGCGGCCGGGAGAATACCCCTGGAAAACTGTTTTTT	CATSGRENTPGKLFF
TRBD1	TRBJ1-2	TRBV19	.	TGTGCCAGTAGGGATATCGGACAGGGGGCAAACTATGGCTACACCTTC	CASRDIGQGANYGYTF
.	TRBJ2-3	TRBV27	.	TGTGCCAGCAGTTTACGGGTCCCAGATACGCAGTATTTT	CASSLRVPDTQYF
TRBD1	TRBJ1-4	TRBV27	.	TGTGCCAGCAGTGGAAGGACAGGGAATGAAAAACTGTTTTTT	CASSGRTGNEKLFF
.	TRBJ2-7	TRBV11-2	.	TGTGCCAGCCGGAGCCTCTACAGGGCACGTCCATACGAGCAGTACTTC	CASRSLYRARPYEQYF
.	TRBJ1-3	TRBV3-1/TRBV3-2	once	TGTGCCAGCAGCCAGGGGACAACTCCTGGAAACACCATATATTTT	CASSQGTTPGNTIYF
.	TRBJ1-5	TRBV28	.	TGTGCCAGCAGTTTAGGGGGGATCCGCAATCAGCCCCAGCATTTT	CASSLGGIRNQPQHF
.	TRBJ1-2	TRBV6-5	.	TGTGCCAGCAGTTACTCGGGGGGGCGCTATGGCTACACCTTC	CASSYSGGRYGYTF
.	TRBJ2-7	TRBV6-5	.	TGTGCCAGCAGTTCCCCCAGGGGCGGCCACTACGAGCAGTACTTC	CASSSPRGGHYEQYF
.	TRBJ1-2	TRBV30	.	TGTGCCTGGAGCCAACCGGGGTGGGTCCTTGGCTACACCTTC	CAWSQPGWVLGYTF
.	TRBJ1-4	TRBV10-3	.	TGTGCCATCAGTGAGTCAGGGGAAAAACTGTTTTTT	CAISESGEKLFF